This T cell receptor beta chain was found in a study of technical replicates of blood from several donors. Profiling relied on immunoSEQ multiplex PCR, and the TCRdb table lists in-frame clones only, not all of them. Of about 60,000 clones detected, 90% to 95% appear once; the ten largest clones hold around 4%. Germline V lookup: CDR1 SQVTM, CDR2 ANQGSEA. V was cut by 8 bases and J by 6 bases, with 17 bases left in between. There are 12 residues in the CDR3. The chain combines TRBV29-1 with TRBJ2-7, with a weak D call TRBD2 (6 bases). Sequenced material: PBMCs. This sequence was found in a human donor in good health. Some clones in this sample may be carry-over from other donors' samples. The CDR3 nucleotides read TGCAGCACACGGGACTCTGAAGGCGAGCAGTACTTC. Encoded protein: CSTRDSEGEQYF.